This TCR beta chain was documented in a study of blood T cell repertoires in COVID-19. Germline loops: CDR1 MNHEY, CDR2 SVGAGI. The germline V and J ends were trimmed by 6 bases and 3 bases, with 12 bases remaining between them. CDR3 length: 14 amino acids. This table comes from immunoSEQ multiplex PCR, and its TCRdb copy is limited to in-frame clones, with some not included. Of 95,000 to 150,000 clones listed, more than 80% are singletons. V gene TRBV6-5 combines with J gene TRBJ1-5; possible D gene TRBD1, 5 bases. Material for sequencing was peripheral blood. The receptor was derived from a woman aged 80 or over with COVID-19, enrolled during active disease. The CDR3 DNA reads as TGTGCCAGCAGGCTCACAGGATCCAATCAGCCCCAGCATTTT. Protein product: CASRLTGSNQPQHF.